One sample yielded the 9 T cell receptor beta chains listed below, sequenced in a study of technical replicates of blood from a few donors (dated by TCRdb to 2015 to 2018). Library preparation used the immunoSEQ multiplex PCR assay. In TCRdb, the immuneACCESS table is reduced to in-frame sequences with V and J assigned. These tables do not hold every clone; where another copy was compared, an unresolved V gene accounts for under half, and the others remain unexplained. The sample table shows around 61,000 clones, and approximately 84% are seen once. The ten largest clones represent roughly 5% of the sample. Sequenced material: PBMCs. Receptor source: a human donor in good health. Some clones in this sample may be carry-over from other donors' samples.

The chain couples TRBV15 to TRBJ1-5; TRBD1 is a possible D gene (5 bases). Trimming stripped 3 bases from V and 2 bases from J, with 8 bases between. The germline V gene has CDR1 LNHNV and CDR2 YYDKDF (reference sequence). The CDR3 is 14 amino acids. The CDR3 nucleotides are TGTGCCACCAGCAGCTTAGGGGGCAATCAGCCCCAGCATTTT. Amino acids: CATSSLGGNQPQHF. Complete variable domain (other parts from reference TRBV15 and TRBJ1-5): DAMVIQNPRYQVTQFGKPVTLSCSQTLNHNVMYWYQQKSSQAPKLLFHYYDKDFNNEADTPDNFQSRRPNTSFCFLDIRSPGLGDTAMYLCATSSLGGNQPQHFGDGTRLSIL.

The chain has TRBV29-1 and TRBJ2-3, with D possibly being TRBD1 (5 bases). Germline-derived CDR1 and CDR2 are SQVTM and ANQGSEA. With 7 bases removed from V and 2 bases from J, the gap between germline ends came to 16 bases. There are 14 residues in the CDR3. CDR3 amino acids: CSARSDTFTDTQYF. The CDR3 region has the DNA TGCAGCGCAAGGTCGGACACCTTCACAGATACGCAGTATTTT.

This clone occurred once. The V and J genes are TRBV7-3 and TRBJ2-1; 12 bases are shared with TRBD2. CDR1 and CDR2 from the germline V gene are SGHTA and FQGTGA. The CDR3 totals 16 residues. Trimming removed 1 base from V and 8 bases from J; junction bases left unmatched: 6. CDR3 coding DNA: TGTGCCAGCAGCTTAAACCTAGCGGGAGGGGGTGATGAGCAGTTCTTC. This codes for CASSLNLAGGGDEQFF.

The V and J genes are TRBV7-9 and TRBJ2-5, with D maybe TRBD2 (6 bases). The V end was cut by 3 bases, the J end by 5 bases, with 16 bases between. The V gene's germline CDR1 is SEHNR and CDR2 FQNEAQ (reference sequence). The CDR3 covers 15 residues. The CDR3 DNA sequence: TGTGCCAGCAGCTTCCCGACGGGAGCTGGGGAGACCCAGTACTTC. Amino acids: CASSFPTGAGETQYF.

This clone ranks as large. The genes are TRBV5-1 and TRBJ2-7; 9 bases fit TRBD2. Germline assignment: CDR1 SGHRS and CDR2 YFSETQ. The CDR3 runs 14 residues. Trimming cost V 5 bases and J 5 bases; bases outside gene matches: 8. CDR3 DNA sequence: TGCGCCAGCAGTTCAGCGGGGGGATATCACGAGCAGTACTTC. Amino acid sequence: CASSSAGGYHEQYF.

The chain carries TRBV6-7 and TRBJ2-6; D gene ambiguous. TRBV6-7 is an open reading frame whose function is uncertain. The length of the CDR3 is 9 residues. V was cut by 8 bases and J by 12 bases, with 5 bases left in between. The CDR3 loop reads CASYGVLTF. Written as DNA, the CDR3 is TGTGCCAGCTACGGCGTCCTGACTTTC.

This clone was seen more than once but under ten times. V and J are TRBV4-3 and TRBJ1-1; D not resolved. This CDR3 has 15 residues. In germline, CDR1 is LGHNA, CDR2 YSLEER. V was clipped by 6 bases and J by 7 bases, with 21 bases between them. The CDR3 bases are TGCGCCAGCAGTCAATACACGGCGGGTGGAGTTGAAGCTTTCTTT. Amino acid sequence: CASSQYTAGGVEAFF.

This clone has only one observation. The chain combines TRBV5-1 with TRBJ2-6; TRBD1 might be the D (5 bases). This CDR3 region has 15 residues. V was trimmed by 0 bases and J by 3 bases, leaving 7 bases between them. The germline V gene has CDR1 SGHRS and CDR2 YFSETQ. As DNA, the CDR3 is TGCGCCAGCAGCTTGGTCAGGGTTGGGGCCAACGTCCTGACTTTC. Its protein product is CASSLVRVGANVLTF.

This clone came up a few times. The chain links TRBV19 to TRBJ1-6, with no clear D. Trimming stripped 4 bases from V and 7 bases from J, with 11 bases between. The germline V gene encodes CDR1 LNHDA and CDR2 SQIVND (reference sequence). The CDR3 has 14 amino acids. In nucleotides, the CDR3 is TGTGCCAGTAGTAATTCGCGGCCGAATTCACCCCTCCACTTT. It is translated as CASSNSRPNSPLHF.